Detailed here is one T cell receptor (beta chain). The data derive from a study of preoperative IRX-2 immunotherapy in early breast cancer. Sequencing was performed with immunoSEQ multiplex PCR; in TCRdb, only in-frame clones are kept and a portion is missing. Here the sample spans roughly 10,000 clones, roughly 80% being singletons. Described treatment: preoperative locoregional IRX-2 cytokine immunotherapy. V was pared by 5 bases and J by 2 bases, with 6 bases of the junction left unmatched. Germline CDR1 is MDHEN and CDR2 is SYDVKM. This CDR3 is 16 amino acids long. The V and J genes are TRBV28 and TRBJ1-4, with 9 bases lining up with TRBD1. The sequence derives from a human donor with breast cancer. Source: lymph node tissue, taken before IRX-2 immunotherapy. CDR3 amino acids: CASSRTGEETNEKLFF. The CDR3 DNA is TGTGCCAGCAGTAGGACAGGGGAGGAGACTAATGAAAAACTGTTTTTT.